This passage covers 26 T cell receptor beta chains from one sample sequenced in a study of CD8 T cells in Susac syndrome. Reverse transcription of about 0.45 to 1 ug RNA was performed with random hexamers. Each CDR3 protein is one row after TCRdb ran MiXCR on the immunoSEQ multiplex PCR reads. The sample contains just over 150,000 distinct CDR3 sequences, about 95% of which appear only once. Sequenced material: CD8+ T cells from PBMCs. The receptor set was obtained from a human donor with multiple sclerosis.

This clonotype was detected once. The chain combines TRBV2 with TRBJ2-3; D is unresolved. With 7 bases removed from V and 2 bases from J, the gap between germline ends came to 10 bases. The CDR3 spans 13 residues. Germline V gene sequence: CDR1 SNHLY, CDR2 FYNNEI. The CDR3 is CASTYLDTDTQYF. For the CDR3, the DNA is TGTGCCAGCACTTACTTAGACACAGATACGCAGTATTTT.

The V gene is TRBV7-8, the J gene TRBJ2-7; 9 positions match TRBD2. Germline V gene sequence: CDR1 SGHVS, CDR2 FQNEAQ. The CDR3 is made up of 14 amino acids. The trim removed 0 bases at V and 4 bases at J, leaving 1 base unmatched. For the CDR3, the DNA is TGTGCCAGCAGCTTAGCCGCGGGGGGGTACGAGCAGTACTTC. The encoded protein is CASSLAAGGYEQYF.

The chain joins TRBV27 to TRBJ2-1; D is possibly TRBD1 (6 bases). Germline V gene data show CDR1 as MNHEY and CDR2 as SMNVEV (reference sequence). V dropped 7 bases and J dropped 7 bases, with 14 bases sitting between them. There are 13 residues in the CDR3. CDR3 loop: CASTWQGSNEQFF. The CDR3 nucleotides are TGTGCCAGCACATGGCAGGGGAGTAATGAGCAGTTCTTC.

The rearrangement uses TRBV6-5 and TRBJ1-2; 9 bases are a match to TRBD1. CDR3 size: 13 residues. V dropped 10 bases and J dropped 4; count of bases not matched to a gene: 7. In germline, CDR1 is MNHEY, CDR2 SVGAGI. The CDR3 reads CATQTGGGYGYTF. The CDR3 region has the DNA TGTGCCACCCAAACAGGGGGCGGCTATGGCTACACCTTC.

V gene TRBV29-1 combines with J gene TRBJ2-7, with a tentative D call TRBD2 (6 bases). This CDR3 contains 13 residues. V lost 2 bases to trimming and J lost 5 bases, with 13 bases between them. Germline lookup yields CDR1 SQVTM and CDR2 ANQGSEA. Here the CDR3 DNA reads TGCAGCGTTGAAATCGGGGCGGGGAACGAGCAGTACGTC. Amino acids: CSVEIGAGNEQYV.

This clonotype was detected once. V is TRBV30 and J is TRBJ2-7, with 10 nucleotides matching TRBD1. CDR3 length: 15 residues. Germline assignment: CDR1 GTSNPN and CDR2 SVGIG (reference sequence). J gave up 0 bases and V 5 bases, and 7 bases lay outside the gene matches. The CDR3 protein is CAWAWTGGSSYEQYF. The CDR3 DNA follows: TGTGCCTGGGCTTGGACAGGGGGGAGCTCCTACGAGCAGTACTTC.

This clonotype was recorded only once. The chain is built from TRBV2 and TRBJ2-1; D not certain. Germline CDR1 is SNHLY and CDR2 is FYNNEI. The CDR3 length is 11 residues. The V and J ends lost 4 bases and 9 bases respectively, with 7 bases between them. Written as DNA, the CDR3 is TGTGCCAGCAGTGGCATGCCTGAGCAGTTCTTC. Translating it yields CASSGMPEQFF.

V gene TRBV7-9 combines with J gene TRBJ2-7; perhaps TRBD2 as D (6 bases). V lost 3 bases to trimming and J lost 1 base, with 16 bases between them. CDR3 length equals 16 residues. Germline V gene lookup returns CDR1 SEHNR and CDR2 FQNEAQ (reference sequence). CDR3 loop: CASSFPSLAPSYEQYF. The DNA for the CDR3 is TGTGCCAGCAGCTTTCCAAGCCTAGCGCCTTCCTACGAGCAGTACTTC.

This clonotype has more than one count but fewer than ten. The J gene is TRBJ2-1, the V gene TRBV6-4, with TRBD2 matching over 7 bases. In germline, CDR1 is MRHNA, CDR2 SNTAGT. The CDR3 sequence is 15 residues long. The trim removed 0 bases at V and 1 base at J, leaving 0 bases unmatched. CDR3 DNA: TGTGCCAGCAGTGACTCAGCGGGGTCCTACAATGAGCAGTTCTTC. It is translated as CASSDSAGSYNEQFF.

The genes are TRBV18 and TRBJ2-3; D gene ambiguous. The V and J ends lost 0 bases and 0 bases respectively, with 4 bases between them. In germline, CDR1 is KGHSH, CDR2 LQKENI. The CDR3 sequence is 14 residues long. CDR3 bases: TGTGCCAGCTCACCACCAGGGAGCACAGATACGCAGTATTTT. Residues: CASSPPGSTDTQYF.

The chain links TRBV21-1 to TRBJ2-4; no check of the table's D call, TRBD1, against the DNA was made. TRBV21-1 is designated a pseudogene. This CDR3 spans 14 amino acids. CDR3 amino acids: CASSAPGPKNIQYF. CDR3 nucleotide sequence: TGTGCCAGCAGCGCTCCGGGACCCAAAAACATTCAGTACTTC.

The chain links TRBV6-5 to TRBJ2-7, with D unresolved. The CDR3 runs to 14 residues. Between the trimmed V and J ends, which lost 10 bases and 2 bases, there was a span of 18 bases. Per germline, CDR1 MNHEY and CDR2 SVGAGI. CDR3 DNA: TGTGCCACCCGCAGGCGGCTAACTACCTACGAGCAGTACGTC. Protein product: CATRRRLTTYEQYV.

This clonotype was recorded once. CDR3 protein: CASASDRVPDTQYF. Written as DNA, the CDR3 is TGTGCCAGCGCCTCGGACAGGGTCCCAGATACGCAGTATTTT. V usage is TRBV7-2 and J usage is TRBJ2-3, with TRBD1 identical over 8 bases. Germline V gene sequence: CDR1 SGHTA, CDR2 FQGNSA. J gave up 4 bases and V 8 bases, and 8 bases lay outside the gene matches. The CDR3 runs to 14 residues.

This chain joins TRBV12-3 or TRBV12-4 and TRBJ2-1; D remains ambiguous. V was trimmed by 5 bases and J by 7 bases, leaving 9 bases between them. The CDR3 contains 12 residues. The CDR3 nucleotides are TGTGCCAGCAGTCTCGGACGGAATGAGCAGTTCTTC. It codes for CASSLGRNEQFF.

V and J are TRBV29-1 and TRBJ1-1; D is perhaps TRBD1 (6 bases). CDR1 and CDR2 (germline): SQVTM, ANQGSEA. This CDR3 region has 13 residues. V was pared by 3 bases and J by 5 bases, with 13 bases between. CDR3: CSVDGGQWTEAFF. The CDR3 region has the DNA TGCAGCGTTGACGGGGGGCAGTGGACTGAAGCTTTCTTT.

V gene TRBV12-3 or TRBV12-4 combines with J gene TRBJ1-1; D is unresolved. The CDR3 has 11 amino acids. The V end was cut by 3 bases, the J end by 4 bases, with 3 bases between. The CDR3 DNA reads as TGTGCCAGCAGTTTTGCCACTGAAGCTTTCTTT. Protein: CASSFATEAFF.

For the CDR3, the DNA is TGTGCCAGTACAGACAGCTATGGCTACACCTTC. Encoded protein: CASTDSYGYTF. The V call is TRBV19, the J call TRBJ1-2; TRBD1 might be the D (5 bases). V was shortened by 7 bases and J by 4 bases, with 7 bases between the two germline ends. The CDR3 is 11 amino acids. The germline CDR1 and CDR2 sequences are LNHDA and SQIVND (reference sequence).

This clonotype was detected only once. This chain uses TRBV9 with TRBJ2-5; 10 bases match TRBD2. The germline V gene encodes CDR1 SGDLS and CDR2 YYNGEE. This CDR3 spans 16 amino acids. V was pared by 0 bases and J by 5 bases, with 7 bases of the junction left unmatched. CDR3 DNA sequence: TGTGCCAGCAGCGTAGTACGAGGTAGCGGGGGGGAGACCCAGTACTTC. Its protein is CASSVVRGSGGETQYF.

V gene TRBV10-3 combines with J gene TRBJ2-3; 8 bases agree with TRBD2. Germline CDR1 is ENHRY and CDR2 is SYGVKD. With V trimmed by 4 bases and J by 1 base, 4 bases remained unmatched. The CDR3 consists of 15 residues. The CDR3 coding sequence is TGTGCCATCAGTGCCGGGAGGGGGGGCACAGATACGCAGTATTTT. Protein product: CAISAGRGGTDTQYF.

V gene TRBV5-6 combines with J gene TRBJ2-7, with D possibly matching TRBD2 (5 bases). Trimming shortened V by 1 base and J by 3 bases, and 11 bases separated the two germline ends. The germline V gene has CDR1 SGHDT and CDR2 YYEEEE. CDR3 length: 14 amino acids. The CDR3 sequence is CASSLSGLSYEQYV. CDR3 coding DNA: TGTGCCAGCAGCTTGAGTGGACTCAGCTACGAGCAGTACGTC.

The chain links TRBV19 to TRBJ1-2; tentatively, D is TRBD1 (5 bases). Deletions cut 6 bases from V and 3 bases from J, with 8 bases between. The CDR3 contains 12 residues. Germline-derived CDR1 and CDR2 are LNHDA and SQIVND (reference sequence). The CDR3 sequence: CASSGTDYGYTF. The CDR3 DNA sequence: TGTGCCAGTAGCGGGACGGACTATGGCTACACCTTC.

The rearrangement links TRBV27 to TRBJ2-2; D may be TRBD2 (5 bases). The V gene's germline CDR1 is MNHEY and CDR2 SMNVEV (reference sequence). The CDR3 spans 17 residues. Trimming shortened V by 3 bases and J by 8 bases, and 22 bases separated the two germline ends. The CDR3 loop is CASSFRRAALGEGELFF. The CDR3, as DNA: TGTGCCAGCAGTTTCCGGCGGGCCGCACTCGGGGAAGGGGAGCTGTTTTTT.

V usage is TRBV2 and J usage is TRBJ2-7; D ambiguous. Per germline, CDR1 SNHLY and CDR2 FYNNEI. V was pared by 5 bases and J by 2 bases, with 19 bases between. The length of the CDR3 is 16 residues. This CDR3 reads CASSTTLAHATYEQYF. CDR3 sequence (DNA): TGTGCCAGCAGTACTACCTTGGCCCACGCAACCTACGAGCAGTACTTC.

The chain has TRBV4-1 and TRBJ2-1, with 12 bases lining up with TRBD1. The germline V gene has CDR1 MGHRA and CDR2 YSYEKL. V lost 1 base to trimming and J lost 4 bases; unmatched junction nucleotides: 5. This CDR3 is 17 amino acids long. The CDR3 DNA is TGCGCCAGCAGCCAAGGAAGGGACAGGGGGCTATACAATGAGCAGTTCTTC. Translated, it gives CASSQGRDRGLYNEQFF.

The J gene is TRBJ1-2, the V gene TRBV29-1; possibly TRBD1 for D (5 bases). The CDR3 is 13 amino acids. Germline loops: CDR1 SQVTM, CDR2 ANQGSEA. Trimming pared 8 bases from V and 0 bases from J, leaving 13 bases between. The CDR3 DNA is TGCAGCACCTACGGGGGAGCTAACTATGGCTACACCTTC. It yields the protein CSTYGGANYGYTF.

V gene TRBV6-5 combines with J gene TRBJ2-7, with TRBD1 identical over 7 bases. The V segment lost 6 bases and the J segment 0 bases; nucleotides outside the gene matches: 5. Looked up from germline, CDR1 is MNHEY and CDR2 is SVGAGI. The length of the CDR3 is 14 residues. The CDR3, as DNA: TGTGCCAGCAGAACCAACAGGGGCTCCTACGAGCAGTACTTC. It yields the protein CASRTNRGSYEQYF.